This T cell receptor beta chain appears in the sequencing data of a study of response to subunit inactivated influenza vaccine. Study-wide results and limits: The authors offered the suggestion that each seasonal influenza vaccination recruits few new T cells.

A word on this clonotype: Its antigen is as yet unknown.

MiXCR was run by TCRdb on the RT-PCR reads, yielding one entry per CDR3 protein. The data show a few hundred thousand distinct CDR3 sequences, 13% to 15% seen once. The material was PBMCs from blood, obtained about 13 days after vaccination. This TCR was recovered from a man aged 50 or older who received an inactivated influenza vaccine.

CDR3 nucleotide sequence: TGCGCCAGCAGCTTGAATTCCGCCGGTGGTTTCGGCTACACCTTC. This gives the protein CASSLNSAGGFGYTF. The chain links TRBV5-1 to TRBJ1-2; D remains unclear. CDR3 length equals 15 residues. Germline V gene data show CDR1 as SGHRS and CDR2 as YFSETQ. V was shortened by 1 base and J by 8 bases, with 18 bases between the two germline ends.